Presented here are 20 T cell receptor beta chains from one specimen sequenced in a study of cytomegalovirus exposure and HLA in healthy donors. Vbeta (60) and Jbeta (13) primers were used in the PCR. Measured with immunoSEQ multiplex PCR; TCRdb has only the in-frame clones, and not every one. Among about 100,000 clones listed, around 85% were seen once. The source material was PBMCs. All receptors derive from a man aged 35 to 55 in good health and CMV-seropositive.

V and J are TRBV2 and TRBJ2-1; 10 bases line up with TRBD2. With 6 bases clipped from V and 4 bases from J, the junction kept 6 bases outside the gene matches. Germline V gives CDR1 SNHLY, CDR2 FYNNEI. The CDR3 is 15 amino acids. The CDR3 loop reads CASRPGTSVYNEQFF. In nucleotides, the CDR3 is TGTGCCAGCAGGCCCGGGACTAGCGTTTACAATGAGCAGTTCTTC.

Points on this clone: At one of its ends the junction is not consistent with the germline gene, which may arise from a read error. J is TRBJ2-2 and V is TRBV7-9; D is unresolved. This CDR3 region has 15 residues. Germline V lookup: CDR1 SEHNR, CDR2 FQNEAQ (reference sequence). CDR3 coding DNA: TGTTCCAGCAGCTCTCCCCTGGCTAGAACCGGGGAGCTGTTTTTT. As protein: CSSSSPLARTGELFF.

The V call is TRBV15, the J call TRBJ1-2; no definite D call. Per germline, CDR1 LNHNV and CDR2 YYDKDF (reference sequence). The V end was cut by 0 bases, the J end by 8 bases, with 10 bases between. The CDR3 runs 13 residues. The CDR3 is CATSRDNPGGYTF. The CDR3 DNA reads as TGTGCCACCAGCAGAGATAACCCCGGGGGCTACACCTTC.

The chain carries TRBV5-6 and TRBJ2-1; 7 bases line up with TRBD2. V shed 4 bases, J shed 0 bases, and the junction held 10 bases outside the gene matches. The length of the CDR3 is 17 residues. The V gene's germline CDR1 is SGHDT and CDR2 YYEEEE. CDR3 sequence (DNA): TGTGCCAGCAGCAAGACCCTAGCGGACCGCTCCTACAATGAGCAGTTCTTC. This codes for CASSKTLADRSYNEQFF.

The V and J genes are TRBV5-1 and TRBJ2-2; 12 bases align to TRBD2. This CDR3 is 17 amino acids long. The germline V gene encodes CDR1 SGHRS and CDR2 YFSETQ. The V gene end was trimmed by 4 bases and the J gene end by 6 bases; junction bases not matched to a gene: 10. CDR3 coding DNA: TGCGCCAGCAGCCAGACTAGCGGGAGAACGGTCGCCGGGGAGCTGTTTTTT. Protein sequence: CASSQTSGRTVAGELFF.

The chain joins TRBV2 to TRBJ2-6, with D possibly matching TRBD1 (6 bases). With 7 bases removed from V and 0 bases from J, the gap between germline ends came to 13 bases. The CDR3 length is 16 residues. Germline V gives CDR1 SNHLY, CDR2 FYNNEI. In DNA, the CDR3 is TGTGCCAGCACCCCGACAGGTACCTCTGGGGCCAACGTCCTGACTTTC. It encodes CASTPTGTSGANVLTF.

V and J are TRBV7-6 and TRBJ2-1; tentative D call: TRBD2 (6 bases). The CDR3 loop spans 15 amino acids. V was pared by 5 bases and J by 9 bases, with 20 bases between. CDR1 and CDR2 (germline): SGHVS, FNYEAQ. The DNA for the CDR3 is TGTGCCAGCAGCCCCCCTTGGGCCGTCGGGGGTGAGCAGTTCTTC. It translates to CASSPPWAVGGEQFF.

This clone was detected a few times. This chain links TRBV5-1 with TRBJ1-1, with 7 nucleotides matching TRBD1. The CDR3 is made up of 14 amino acids. Trimming took 3 bases from V and 1 from J; bases not matched to a gene: 3. Looked up from germline, CDR1 is SGHRS and CDR2 is YFSETQ. CDR3 amino acids: CASSSGQPNTEAFF. CDR3 sequence (DNA): TGCGCCAGCAGCTCGGGACAGCCGAACACTGAAGCTTTCTTT.

CDR3 DNA: TGCGCCAGCAGCACGGGAGGGGGGGCTACAGATACGCAGTATTTT. Protein product: CASSTGGGATDTQYF. This sequence joins TRBV5-1 and TRBJ2-3; 8 bases are a match to TRBD2. This CDR3 has 15 amino acids. The trim removed 4 bases at V and 3 bases at J, leaving 7 bases unmatched. Germline-derived CDR1 and CDR2 are SGHRS and YFSETQ. Full variable domain (missing parts from reference TRBV5-1 and TRBJ2-3): KAGVTQTPRYLIKTRGQQVTLSCSPISGHRSVSWYQQTPGQGLQFLFEYFSETQRNKGNFPGRFSGRQFSNSRSEMNVSTLELGDSALYLCASSTGGGATDTQYFGPGTRLTVL.

This sequence joins TRBV5-1 and TRBJ2-7; tentative D call: TRBD2 (5 bases). Trimming shortened V by 5 bases and J by 2 bases, and 14 bases separated the two germline ends. The CDR3 totals 14 residues. Germline assignment: CDR1 SGHRS and CDR2 YFSETQ. For the CDR3, the DNA is TGCGCCAGCAGTGCACCGGCTAGCACCTACGAGCAGTACTTC. Translating it yields CASSAPASTYEQYF.

To note about this clone: Sequence at one end of the junction differs from germline and may be a read error. The chain uses TRBV7-9 and TRBJ2-1, with 8 bases that match TRBD1. CDR1 SEHNR and CDR2 FQNEAQ come from the germline V gene (reference sequence). This CDR3 comprises 17 residues. The CDR3 reads CSSSLAYQQGVYNEQFF. DNA of the CDR3: TGTTCCAGCAGCTTAGCATATCAACAGGGGGTCTACAATGAGCAGTTCTTC.

V and J are TRBV10-1 and TRBJ1-1, with D perhaps matching TRBD1 (6 bases). Germline CDR1 WNHNN, CDR2 SYGVQD (reference sequence). The CDR3 covers 13 residues. With 5 bases removed from V and 1 base from J, the gap between germline ends came to 8 bases. CDR3 amino acids: CASSSQGNTEAFF. The CDR3 nucleotides are TGCGCCAGCAGTTCACAGGGGAACACTGAAGCTTTCTTT.

This chain connects TRBV7-2 to TRBJ2-3; tentative D call: TRBD1 (6 bases). This CDR3 region has 13 residues. Trimming pared 10 bases from V and 3 bases from J, leaving 14 bases between. Germline-derived CDR1 and CDR2 are SGHTA and FQGNSA. CDR3 sequence (DNA): TGTGCCAAACCAGGGGATAGGACAGATACGCAGTATTTT. Translating it yields CAKPGDRTDTQYF.

This chain uses TRBV5-8 with TRBJ2-3; the D gene is possibly TRBD2 (6 bases). The CDR3 totals 15 residues. V lost 3 bases, J lost 5 bases, and 16 bases lay in between. Looked up from germline, CDR1 is SGHTS and CDR2 is YDEGEE. The CDR3: CASSSQGGAVDTQYF. CDR3 nucleotides: TGTGCCAGCAGCTCCCAGGGAGGTGCGGTAGATACGCAGTATTTT. Using reference TRBV5-8 and TRBJ2-3 for the parts outside the CDR3, the full variable domain is EAGVTQSPTHLIKTRGQQATLRCSPISGHTSVYWYQQALGLGLQFLLWYDEGEERNRGNFPPRFSGRQFPNYSSELNVNALELEDSALYLCASSSQGGAVDTQYFGPGTRLTVL.

The chain recombines TRBV9 with TRBJ2-1; TRBD2 agrees at 8 bases. J was trimmed by 4 bases and V by 6 bases; bases with no gene match: 6. CDR1 is SGDLS, CDR2 YYNGEE, per germline. This CDR3 spans 14 amino acids. The CDR3 protein is CASTPGTSYNEQFF. The CDR3 nucleotides read TGTGCCAGCACCCCCGGGACTAGTTACAATGAGCAGTTCTTC. The variable domain in full, with the rest retrieved from reference TRBV9 and TRBJ2-1, is DSGVTQTPKHLITATGQRVTLRCSPRSGDLSVYWYQQSLDQGLQFLIQYYNGEERAKGNILERFSAQQFPDLHSELNLSSLELGDSALYFCASTPGTSYNEQFFGPGTRLTVL.

The rearrangement links TRBV29-1 to TRBJ2-3; 12 bases are a match to TRBD1. The V and J ends lost 6 bases and 4 bases, in that order; junction bases with no gene match: 5. This CDR3 comprises 14 residues. From germline, CDR1 is SQVTM and CDR2 ANQGSEA. The CDR3 region is CSVEGTGGADTQYF. CDR3 DNA sequence: TGCAGCGTGGAGGGGACAGGGGGCGCAGATACGCAGTATTTT.

The V gene is TRBV29-1, the J gene TRBJ2-3; D may be TRBD1 (6 bases). V shed 6 bases and J shed 2 bases, with 15 bases lying between them. Germline V lookup: CDR1 SQVTM, CDR2 ANQGSEA. The CDR3 has 14 amino acids. CDR3 DNA: TGCAGCGTGCTTAGTACAGGGAACACAGATACGCAGTATTTT. Its translation: CSVLSTGNTDTQYF.

The chain has TRBV29-1 and TRBJ2-1, with no clear D. Germline loops: CDR1 SQVTM, CDR2 ANQGSEA. The V and J ends lost 5 bases and 9 bases respectively, with 11 bases between them. The CDR3 spans 11 residues. CDR3 nucleotides: TGCAGCGTTCTGTCTCCGGGTGAGCAGTTCTTC. Translation: CSVLSPGEQFF.

The chain joins TRBV28 to TRBJ1-5; 7 nucleotides match TRBD1. Germline CDR1 and CDR2: MDHEN and SYDVKM. Trimming at V came to 6 bases and at J to 5 bases, leaving 7 bases not matched to a gene. The CDR3 runs to 14 residues. This CDR3 is CASRVQGIYQPQHF. For the CDR3, the DNA is TGTGCCAGCAGGGTACAGGGGATTTATCAGCCCCAGCATTTT.

With regard to this clone: Germline is not matched at one junction end, which may reflect a read error. The V gene is TRBV19, the J gene TRBJ2-3; D is uncertain. This CDR3 has 13 residues. The germline V gene encodes CDR1 LNHDA and CDR2 SQIVND (reference sequence). CDR3 protein: CASSISPQLGLFF. The CDR3 DNA reads TGTGCCAGTAGTATATCCCCTCAGCTAGGTCTTTTCTTT. Full variable domain (rest looked up from reference TRBV19 and TRBJ2-3): DGGITQSPKYLFRKEGQNVTLSCEQNLNHDAMYWYRQDPGQGLRLIYYSQIVNDFQKGDIAEGYSVSREKKESFPLTVTSAQKNPTAFYLCASSISPQLGLFFGPGTRLTVL.